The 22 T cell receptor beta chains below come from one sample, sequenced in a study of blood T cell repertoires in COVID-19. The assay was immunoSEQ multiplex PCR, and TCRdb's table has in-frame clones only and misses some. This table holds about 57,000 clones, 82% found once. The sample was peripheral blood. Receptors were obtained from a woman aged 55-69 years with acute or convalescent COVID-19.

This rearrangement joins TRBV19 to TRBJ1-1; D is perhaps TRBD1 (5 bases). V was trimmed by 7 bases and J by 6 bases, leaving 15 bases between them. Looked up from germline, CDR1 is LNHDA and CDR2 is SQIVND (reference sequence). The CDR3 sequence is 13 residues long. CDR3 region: CASNPGVNPEAFF. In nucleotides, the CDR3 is TGTGCCAGTAACCCGGGGGTTAACCCTGAAGCTTTCTTT. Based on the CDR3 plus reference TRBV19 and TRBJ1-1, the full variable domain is DGGITQSPKYLFRKEGQNVTLSCEQNLNHDAMYWYRQDPGQGLRLIYYSQIVNDFQKGDIAEGYSVSREKKESFPLTVTSAQKNPTAFYLCASNPGVNPEAFFGQGTRLTVV.

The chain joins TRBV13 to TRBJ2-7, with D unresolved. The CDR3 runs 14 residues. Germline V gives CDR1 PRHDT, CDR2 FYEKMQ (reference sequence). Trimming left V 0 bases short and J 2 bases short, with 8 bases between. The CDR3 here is CASSLGQPTYEQYF. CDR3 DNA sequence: TGTGCCAGCAGCTTAGGACAGCCAACCTACGAGCAGTACTTC. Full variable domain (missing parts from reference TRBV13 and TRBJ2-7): AAGVIQSPRHLIKEKRETATLKCYPIPRHDTVYWYQQGPGQDPQFLISFYEKMQSDKGSIPDRFSAQQFSDYHSELNMSSLELGDSALYFCASSLGQPTYEQYFGPGTRLTVT.

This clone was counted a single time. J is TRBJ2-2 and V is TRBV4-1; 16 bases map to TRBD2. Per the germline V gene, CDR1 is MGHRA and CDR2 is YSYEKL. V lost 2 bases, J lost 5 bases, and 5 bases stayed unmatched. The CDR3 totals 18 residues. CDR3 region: CASSQLGLAGGLTGELFF. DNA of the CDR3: TGCGCCAGCAGCCAACTGGGACTAGCGGGGGGGTTGACCGGGGAGCTGTTTTTT.

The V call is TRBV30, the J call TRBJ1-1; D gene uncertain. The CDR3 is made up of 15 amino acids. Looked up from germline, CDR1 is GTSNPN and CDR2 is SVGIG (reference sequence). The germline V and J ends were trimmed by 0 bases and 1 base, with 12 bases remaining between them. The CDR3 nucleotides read TGTGCCTGGAGTGTATTTGACATCAGGAACACTGAAGCTTTCTTT. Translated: CAWSVFDIRNTEAFF.

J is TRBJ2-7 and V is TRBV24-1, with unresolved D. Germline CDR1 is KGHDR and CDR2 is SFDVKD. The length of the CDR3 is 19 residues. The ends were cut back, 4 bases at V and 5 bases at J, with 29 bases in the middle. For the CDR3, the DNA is TGTGCCACCAGTGAACCCCCCGTGACGCCGGGTAACGGTGCGGACGAGCAGTACTTC. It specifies CATSEPPVTPGNGADEQYF.

CDR3: CASGLMTGVTQYF. Here the CDR3 DNA reads TGTGCTAGTGGTTTGATGACAGGGGTGACCCAGTACTTC. V usage is TRBV12-5 and J usage is TRBJ2-5, with 8 bases fitting TRBD1. Looked up from germline, CDR1 is LGHNT and CDR2 is FRNRAP. This CDR3 contains 13 residues. V gave up 2 bases and J gave up 7 bases; unmatched junction bases: 3.

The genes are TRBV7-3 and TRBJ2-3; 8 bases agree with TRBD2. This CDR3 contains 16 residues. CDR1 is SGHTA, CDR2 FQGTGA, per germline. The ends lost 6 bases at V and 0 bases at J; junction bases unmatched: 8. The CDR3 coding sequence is TGTGCCAGCAGTGTTAGCGGGGACCATAGCACAGATACGCAGTATTTT. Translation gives CASSVSGDHSTDTQYF.

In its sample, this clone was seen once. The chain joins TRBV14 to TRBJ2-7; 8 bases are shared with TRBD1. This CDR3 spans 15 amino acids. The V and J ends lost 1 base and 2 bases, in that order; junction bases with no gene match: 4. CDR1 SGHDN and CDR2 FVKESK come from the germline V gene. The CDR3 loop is CASSQGQGATYEQYF. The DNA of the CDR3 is TGTGCCAGCAGCCAAGGTCAGGGGGCTACCTACGAGCAGTACTTC.

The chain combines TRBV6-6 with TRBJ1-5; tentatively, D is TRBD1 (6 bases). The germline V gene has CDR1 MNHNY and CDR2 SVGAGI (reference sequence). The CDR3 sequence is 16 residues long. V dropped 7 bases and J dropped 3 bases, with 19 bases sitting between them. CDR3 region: CASNLAAGDINQPQHF. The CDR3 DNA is TGTGCCAGCAACCTTGCTGCAGGGGATATCAATCAGCCCCAGCATTTT.

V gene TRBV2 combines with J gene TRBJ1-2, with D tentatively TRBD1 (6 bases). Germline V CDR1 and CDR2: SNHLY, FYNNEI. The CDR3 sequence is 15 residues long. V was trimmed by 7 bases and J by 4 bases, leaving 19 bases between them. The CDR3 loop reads CASNIQQGSGYGYTF. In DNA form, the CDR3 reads TGTGCCAGCAACATACAACAGGGCTCTGGCTATGGCTACACCTTC.

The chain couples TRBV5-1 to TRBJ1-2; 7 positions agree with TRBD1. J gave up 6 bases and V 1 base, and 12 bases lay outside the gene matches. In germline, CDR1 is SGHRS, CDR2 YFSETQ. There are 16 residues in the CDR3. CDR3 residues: CASSLYGQGGAHGYTF. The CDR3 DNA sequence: TGCGCCAGCAGCTTGTATGGCCAAGGGGGCGCCCATGGCTACACCTTC.

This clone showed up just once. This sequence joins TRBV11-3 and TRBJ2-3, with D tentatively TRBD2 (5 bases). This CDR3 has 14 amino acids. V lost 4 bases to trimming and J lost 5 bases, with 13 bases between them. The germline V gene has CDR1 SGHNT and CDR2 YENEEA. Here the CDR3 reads CASSSGGRLDTQYF. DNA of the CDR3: TGTGCCAGCAGCTCCGGCGGGCGGCTAGATACGCAGTATTTT.

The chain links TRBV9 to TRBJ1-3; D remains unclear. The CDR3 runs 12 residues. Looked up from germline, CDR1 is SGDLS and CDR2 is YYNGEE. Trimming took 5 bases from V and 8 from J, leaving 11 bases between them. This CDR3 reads CASSPGGDTIYF. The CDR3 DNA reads TGTGCCAGCAGTCCGGGCGGGGACACCATATATTTT.

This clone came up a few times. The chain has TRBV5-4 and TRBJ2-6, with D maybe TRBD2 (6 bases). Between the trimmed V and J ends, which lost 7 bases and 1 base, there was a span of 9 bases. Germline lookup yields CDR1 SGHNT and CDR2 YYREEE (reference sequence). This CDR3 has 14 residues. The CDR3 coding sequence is TGTGCCAGCGGGAGGCCTTCTGGGGCCAACGTCCTGACTTTC. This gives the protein CASGRPSGANVLTF.

DNA of the CDR3: TGTGCCAGCAGCGTAGAAAAACACCAAACAGCTAACTATGGCTACACCTTC. Its translation: CASSVEKHQTANYGYTF. The rearrangement uses TRBV9 and TRBJ1-2; D uncertain. Germline loops: CDR1 SGDLS, CDR2 YYNGEE. The CDR3 has 17 residues. The V end was cut by 0 bases, the J end by 0 bases, with 15 bases between. Complete variable domain (other parts from reference TRBV9 and TRBJ1-2): DSGVTQTPKHLITATGQRVTLRCSPRSGDLSVYWYQQSLDQGLQFLIQYYNGEERAKGNILERFSAQQFPDLHSELNLSSLELGDSALYFCASSVEKHQTANYGYTFGSGTRLTVV.

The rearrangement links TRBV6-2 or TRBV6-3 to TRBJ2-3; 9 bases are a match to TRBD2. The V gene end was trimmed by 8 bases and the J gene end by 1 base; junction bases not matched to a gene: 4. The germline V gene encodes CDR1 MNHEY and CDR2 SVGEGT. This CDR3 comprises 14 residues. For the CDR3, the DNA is TGTGCCAGCCGCCGCGGGGGGGGCACAGATACGCAGTATTTT. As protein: CASRRGGGTDTQYF.

In nucleotides, the CDR3 is TGTGCCAGCAATTTGGACAGGAGCACAGATACGCAGTATTTT. It is translated as CASNLDRSTDTQYF. The V gene is TRBV6-5, the J gene TRBJ2-3, with 7 positions matching TRBD1. CDR1 and CDR2 from the germline V gene are MNHEY and SVGAGI. This CDR3 spans 14 amino acids. J gave up 0 bases and V 7 bases, and 4 bases lay outside the gene matches.

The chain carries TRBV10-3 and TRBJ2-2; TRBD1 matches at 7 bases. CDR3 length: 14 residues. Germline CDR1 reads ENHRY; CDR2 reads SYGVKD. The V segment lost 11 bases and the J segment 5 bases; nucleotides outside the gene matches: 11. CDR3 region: CASSKGATTGELFF. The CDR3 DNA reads TGTGCCTCTTCAAAGGGGGCCACAACCGGGGAGCTGTTTTTT.

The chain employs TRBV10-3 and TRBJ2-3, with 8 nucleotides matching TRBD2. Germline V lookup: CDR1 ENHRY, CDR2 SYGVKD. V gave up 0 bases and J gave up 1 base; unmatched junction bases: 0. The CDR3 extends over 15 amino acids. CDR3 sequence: CAISESRGGTDTQYF. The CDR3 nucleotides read TGTGCCATCAGTGAGTCGCGGGGGGGCACAGATACGCAGTATTTT.

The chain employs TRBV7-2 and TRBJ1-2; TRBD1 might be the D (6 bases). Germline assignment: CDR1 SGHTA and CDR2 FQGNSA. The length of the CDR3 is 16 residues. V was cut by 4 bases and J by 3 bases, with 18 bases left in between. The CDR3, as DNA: TGTGCCAGCAGCTCCCGTTCCCAGGGGAAATACTATGGCTACACCTTC. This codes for CASSSRSQGKYYGYTF. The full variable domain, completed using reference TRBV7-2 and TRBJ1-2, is GAGVSQSPSNKVTEKGKDVELRCDPISGHTALYWYRQSLGQGLEFLIYFQGNSAPDKSGLPSDRFSAERTGGSVSTLTIQRTQQEDSAVYLCASSSRSQGKYYGYTFGSGTRLTVV.

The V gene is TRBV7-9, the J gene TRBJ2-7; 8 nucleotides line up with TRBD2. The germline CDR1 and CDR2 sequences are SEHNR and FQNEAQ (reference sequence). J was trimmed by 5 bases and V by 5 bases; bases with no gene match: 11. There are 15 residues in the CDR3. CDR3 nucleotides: TGTGCCAGCAGCCCCGGGGGGGGGCGCATTGACGAGCAGTACTTC. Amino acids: CASSPGGGRIDEQYF. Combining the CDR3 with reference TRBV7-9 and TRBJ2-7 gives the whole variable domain DTGVSQNPRHKITKRGQNVTFRCDPISEHNRLYWYRQTLGQGPEFLTYFQNEAQLEKSRLLSDRFSAERPKGSFSTLEIQRTEQGDSAMYLCASSPGGGRIDEQYFGPGTRLTVT.

The CDR3, as DNA: TGTGCCTGGAGTCCCCAGGGGCATATCCAAGAGACCCAGTACTTC. This sequence encodes CAWSPQGHIQETQYF. This chain connects TRBV30 to TRBJ2-5; perhaps TRBD1 as D (6 bases). With 2 bases removed from V and 1 base from J, the gap between germline ends came to 14 bases. The CDR3 extends over 15 amino acids. Looked up from germline, CDR1 is GTSNPN and CDR2 is SVGIG (reference sequence).